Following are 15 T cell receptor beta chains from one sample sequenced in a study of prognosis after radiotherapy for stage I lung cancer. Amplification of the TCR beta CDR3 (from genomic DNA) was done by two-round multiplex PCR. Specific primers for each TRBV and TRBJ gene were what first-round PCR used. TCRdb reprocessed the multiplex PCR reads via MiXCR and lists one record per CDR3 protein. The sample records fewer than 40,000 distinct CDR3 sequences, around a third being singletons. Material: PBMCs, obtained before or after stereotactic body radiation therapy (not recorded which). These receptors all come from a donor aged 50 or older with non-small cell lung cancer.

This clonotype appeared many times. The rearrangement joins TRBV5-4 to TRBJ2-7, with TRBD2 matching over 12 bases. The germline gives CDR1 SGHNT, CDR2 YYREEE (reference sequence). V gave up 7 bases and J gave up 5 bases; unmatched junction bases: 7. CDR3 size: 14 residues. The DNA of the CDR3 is TGTGCCAGCGGTCTAGCGGGGGGGCCCGACGAGCAGTACTTC. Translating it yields CASGLAGGPDEQYF. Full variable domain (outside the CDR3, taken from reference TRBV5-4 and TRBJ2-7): ETGVTQSPTHLIKTRGQQVTLRCSSQSGHNTVSWYQQALGQGPQFIFQYYREEENGRGNFPPRFSGLQFPNYSSELNVNALELDDSALYLCASGLAGGPDEQYFGPGTRLTVT.

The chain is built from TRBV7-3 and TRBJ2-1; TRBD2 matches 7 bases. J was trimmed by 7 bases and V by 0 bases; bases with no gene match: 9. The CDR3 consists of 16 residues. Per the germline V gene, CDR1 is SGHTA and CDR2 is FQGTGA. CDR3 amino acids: CASSLTCMGGVNEQFF. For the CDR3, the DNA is TGTGCCAGCAGCTTAACGTGTATGGGGGGGGTAAATGAGCAGTTCTTC.

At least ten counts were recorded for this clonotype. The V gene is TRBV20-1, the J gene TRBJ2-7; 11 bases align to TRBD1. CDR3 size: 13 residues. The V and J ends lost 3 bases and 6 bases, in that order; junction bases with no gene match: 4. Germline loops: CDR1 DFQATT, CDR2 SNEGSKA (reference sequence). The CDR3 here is CSARDRGPIEQYF. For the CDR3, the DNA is TGCAGTGCTAGGGACAGGGGGCCGATCGAGCAGTACTTC.

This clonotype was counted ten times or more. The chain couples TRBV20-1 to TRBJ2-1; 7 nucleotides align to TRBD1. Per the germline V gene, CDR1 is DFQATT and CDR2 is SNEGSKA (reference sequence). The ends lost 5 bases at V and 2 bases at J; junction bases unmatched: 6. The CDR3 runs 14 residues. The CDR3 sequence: CSAPQTGPYNEQFF. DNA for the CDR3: TGCAGTGCTCCACAGACAGGGCCCTACAATGAGCAGTTCTTC.

CDR3 residues: CAMPATPQAKLFF. The CDR3 nucleotides read TGTGCCATGCCGGCAACTCCTCAGGCAAAACTGTTTTTT. This chain joins TRBV19 and TRBJ1-4, with unresolved D. CDR1 and CDR2 (germline): LNHDA, SQIVND (reference sequence). The germline V and J ends were trimmed by 10 bases and 10 bases, with 19 bases remaining between them. The CDR3 is 13 amino acids. The full variable domain, completed using reference TRBV19 and TRBJ1-4, is DGGITQSPKYLFRKEGQNVTLSCEQNLNHDAMYWYRQDPGQGLRLIYYSQIVNDFQKGDIAEGYSVSREKKESFPLTVTSAQKNPTAFYLCAMPATPQAKLFFGSGTQLSVL.

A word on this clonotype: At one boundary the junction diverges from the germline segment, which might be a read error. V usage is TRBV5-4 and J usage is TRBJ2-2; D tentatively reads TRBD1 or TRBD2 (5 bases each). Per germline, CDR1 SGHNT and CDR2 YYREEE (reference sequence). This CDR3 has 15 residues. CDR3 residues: CASSLGGAPTGELLF. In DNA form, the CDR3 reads TGTGCCAGCAGCTTGGGAGGGGCACCCACCGGGGAGCTGCTTTTT.

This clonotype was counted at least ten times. CDR3 bases: TGCAGTGCTAGAATTCAGCGGACCCCCGGCTACACCTTC. Translating it yields CSARIQRTPGYTF. This sequence joins TRBV20-1 and TRBJ1-2; unclear D gene. The germline CDR1 and CDR2 sequences are DFQATT and SNEGSKA (reference sequence). V lost 2 bases to trimming and J lost 8 bases, with 15 bases between them. There are 13 residues in the CDR3.

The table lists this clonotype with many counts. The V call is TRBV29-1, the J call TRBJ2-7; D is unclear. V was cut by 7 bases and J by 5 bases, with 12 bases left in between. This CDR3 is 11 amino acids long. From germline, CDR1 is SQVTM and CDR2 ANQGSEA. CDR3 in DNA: TGCAGCGCGGGTAGGATGAACGAGCAGTACTTC. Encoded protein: CSAGRMNEQYF.

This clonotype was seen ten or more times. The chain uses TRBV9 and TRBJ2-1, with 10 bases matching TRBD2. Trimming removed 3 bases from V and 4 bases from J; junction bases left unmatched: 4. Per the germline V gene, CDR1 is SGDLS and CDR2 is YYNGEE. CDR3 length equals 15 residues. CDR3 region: CASSASSGGYNEQFF. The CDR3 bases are TGTGCCAGCAGCGCCTCTAGCGGGGGTTACAATGAGCAGTTCTTC.

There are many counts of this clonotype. The chain's CDR3 is CASTGSRNTIYF. The CDR3 DNA is TGTGCCAGCACAGGGTCAAGAAACACCATATATTTT. The rearrangement uses TRBV3-1 and TRBJ1-3; D is perhaps TRBD1 (5 bases). CDR1 and CDR2 (germline): LGHDT, YNNKEL (reference sequence). This CDR3 region has 12 residues. Deletions cut 7 bases from V and 5 bases from J, with 9 bases between. The full variable domain, rest sourced from reference TRBV3-1 and TRBJ1-3, is DTAVSQTPKYLVTQMGNDKSIKCEQNLGHDTMYWYKQDSKKFLKIMFSYNNKELIINETVPNRFSPKSPDKAHLNLHINSLELGDSAVYFCASTGSRNTIYFGEGSWLTVV.

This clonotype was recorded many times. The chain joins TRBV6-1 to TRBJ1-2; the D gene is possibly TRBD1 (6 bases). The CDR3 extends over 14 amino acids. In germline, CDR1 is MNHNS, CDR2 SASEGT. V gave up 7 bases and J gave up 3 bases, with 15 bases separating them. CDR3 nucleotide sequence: TGTGCCAGCACCGAACCGGGGGCAGACTATGGCTACACCTTC. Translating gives CASTEPGADYGYTF.

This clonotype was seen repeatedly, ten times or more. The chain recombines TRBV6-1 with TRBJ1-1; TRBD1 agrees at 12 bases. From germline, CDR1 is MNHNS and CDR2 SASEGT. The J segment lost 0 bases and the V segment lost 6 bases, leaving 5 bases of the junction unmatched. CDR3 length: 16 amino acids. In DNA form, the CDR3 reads TGTGCCAGCAGCCCGGGACAGGGGGCCATGAACACTGAAGCTTTCTTT. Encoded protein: CASSPGQGAMNTEAFF.

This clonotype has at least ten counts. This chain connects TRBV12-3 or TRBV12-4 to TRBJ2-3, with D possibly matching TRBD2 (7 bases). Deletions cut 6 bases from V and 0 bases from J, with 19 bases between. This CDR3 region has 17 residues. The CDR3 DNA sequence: TGTGCCAGCAGCCGTCGAGGGGGGGCATCCAGCACAGATACGCAGTATTTT. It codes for CASSRRGGASSTDTQYF.

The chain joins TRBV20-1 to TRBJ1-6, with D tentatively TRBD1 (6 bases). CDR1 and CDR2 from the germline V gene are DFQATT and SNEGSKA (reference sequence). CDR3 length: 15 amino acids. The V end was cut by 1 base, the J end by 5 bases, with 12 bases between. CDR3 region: CSARVGQGHNSPLHF. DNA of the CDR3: TGCAGTGCTAGAGTGGGCCAGGGGCATAATTCACCCCTCCACTTT.

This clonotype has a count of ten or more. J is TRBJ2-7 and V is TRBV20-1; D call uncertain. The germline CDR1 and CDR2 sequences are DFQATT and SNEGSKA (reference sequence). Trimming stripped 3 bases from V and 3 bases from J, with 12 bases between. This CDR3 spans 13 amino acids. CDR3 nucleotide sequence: TGCAGTGCTAGGGCCCGGGCGGTCTACGAGCAGTACTTC. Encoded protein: CSARARAVYEQYF.